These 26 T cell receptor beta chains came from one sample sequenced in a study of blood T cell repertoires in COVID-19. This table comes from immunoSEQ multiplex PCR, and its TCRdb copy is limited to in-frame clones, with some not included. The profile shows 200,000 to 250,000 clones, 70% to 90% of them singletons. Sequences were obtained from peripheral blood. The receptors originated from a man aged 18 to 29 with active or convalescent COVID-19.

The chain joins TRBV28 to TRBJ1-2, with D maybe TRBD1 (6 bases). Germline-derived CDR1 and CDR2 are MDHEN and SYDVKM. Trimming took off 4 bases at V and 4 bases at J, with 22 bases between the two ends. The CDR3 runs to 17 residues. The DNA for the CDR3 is TGTGCCAGCAGTTCAGCGACCCTAAGACAAGGGGGCTATGGCTACACCTTC. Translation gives CASSSATLRQGGYGYTF.

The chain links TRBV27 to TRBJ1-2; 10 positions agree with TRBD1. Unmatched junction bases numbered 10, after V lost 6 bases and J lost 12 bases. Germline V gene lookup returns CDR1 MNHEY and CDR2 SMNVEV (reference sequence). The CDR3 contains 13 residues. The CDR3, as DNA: TGTGCCAGCAGAGGAGACAGGGGGCGCTTGGACACCTTC. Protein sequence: CASRGDRGRLDTF.

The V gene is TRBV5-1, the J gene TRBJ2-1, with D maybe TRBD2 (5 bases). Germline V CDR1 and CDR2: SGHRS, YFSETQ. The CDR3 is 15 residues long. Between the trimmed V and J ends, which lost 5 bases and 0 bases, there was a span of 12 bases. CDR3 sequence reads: CASRIERSSYNEQFF. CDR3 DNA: TGCGCCAGCAGGATCGAGCGGAGCTCCTACAATGAGCAGTTCTTC.

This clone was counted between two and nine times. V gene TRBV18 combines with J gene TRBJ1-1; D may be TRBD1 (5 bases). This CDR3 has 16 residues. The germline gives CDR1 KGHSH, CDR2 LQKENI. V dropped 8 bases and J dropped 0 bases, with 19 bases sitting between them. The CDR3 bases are TGTGCCAGCGCTAAGTCCCAGGGCTGGTTGAACACTGAAGCTTTCTTT. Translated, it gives CASAKSQGWLNTEAFF.

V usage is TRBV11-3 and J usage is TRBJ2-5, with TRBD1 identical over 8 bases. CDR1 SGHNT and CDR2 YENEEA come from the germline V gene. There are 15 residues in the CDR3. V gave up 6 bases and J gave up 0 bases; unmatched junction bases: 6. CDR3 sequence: CASSRTGRYQETQYF. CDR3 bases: TGTGCCAGCAGTCGGACAGGGAGGTACCAAGAGACCCAGTACTTC.

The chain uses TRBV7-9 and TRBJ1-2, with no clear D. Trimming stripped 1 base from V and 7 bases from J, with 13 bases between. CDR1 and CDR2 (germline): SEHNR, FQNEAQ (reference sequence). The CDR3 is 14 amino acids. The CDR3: CASSLEEAPGGYTF. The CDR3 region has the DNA TGTGCCAGCAGCTTAGAGGAGGCCCCTGGTGGCTACACCTTC. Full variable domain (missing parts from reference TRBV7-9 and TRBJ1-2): DTGVSQNPRHKITKRGQNVTFRCDPISEHNRLYWYRQTLGQGPEFLTYFQNEAQLEKSRLLSDRFSAERPKGSFSTLEIQRTEQGDSAMYLCASSLEEAPGGYTFGSGTRLTVV.

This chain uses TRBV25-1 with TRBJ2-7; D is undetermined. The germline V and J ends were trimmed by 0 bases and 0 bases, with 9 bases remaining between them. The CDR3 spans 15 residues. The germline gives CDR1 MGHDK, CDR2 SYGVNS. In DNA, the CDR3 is TGTGCCAGCAGTGAATATTCGGCGGCCTCCTACGAGCAGTACTTC. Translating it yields CASSEYSAASYEQYF.

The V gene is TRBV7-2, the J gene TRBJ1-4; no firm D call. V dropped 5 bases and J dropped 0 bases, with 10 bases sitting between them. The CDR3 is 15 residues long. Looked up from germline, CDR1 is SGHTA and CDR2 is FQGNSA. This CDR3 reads CASSPAVATNEKLFF. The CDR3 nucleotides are TGTGCCAGCAGCCCCGCAGTTGCAACTAATGAAAAACTGTTTTTT. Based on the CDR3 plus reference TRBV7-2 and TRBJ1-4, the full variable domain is GAGVSQSPSNKVTEKGKDVELRCDPISGHTALYWYRQSLGQGLEFLIYFQGNSAPDKSGLPSDRFSAERTGGSVSTLTIQRTQQEDSAVYLCASSPAVATNEKLFFGSGTQLSVL.

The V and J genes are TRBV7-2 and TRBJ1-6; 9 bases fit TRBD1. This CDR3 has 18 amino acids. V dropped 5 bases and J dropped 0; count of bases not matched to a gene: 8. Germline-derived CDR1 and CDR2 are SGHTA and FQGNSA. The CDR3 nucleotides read TGTGCCAGCAGCCCGGACAGGGGTCAACCCTCCTATAATTCACCCCTCCACTTT. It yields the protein CASSPDRGQPSYNSPLHF.

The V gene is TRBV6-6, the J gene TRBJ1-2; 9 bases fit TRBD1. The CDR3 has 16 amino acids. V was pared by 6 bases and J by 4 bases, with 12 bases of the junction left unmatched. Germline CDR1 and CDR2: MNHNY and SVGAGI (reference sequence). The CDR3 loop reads CASRQRDRAGIYGYTF. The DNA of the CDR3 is TGTGCCAGCAGGCAAAGGGACAGGGCTGGGATCTATGGCTACACCTTC.

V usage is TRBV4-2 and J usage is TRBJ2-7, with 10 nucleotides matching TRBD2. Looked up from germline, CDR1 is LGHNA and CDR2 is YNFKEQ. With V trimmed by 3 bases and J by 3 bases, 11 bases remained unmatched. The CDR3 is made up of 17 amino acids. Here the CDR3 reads CASSQQSQREGIYEQYF. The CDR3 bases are TGTGCCAGCAGCCAGCAGTCGCAGCGGGAGGGTATCTACGAGCAGTACTTC.

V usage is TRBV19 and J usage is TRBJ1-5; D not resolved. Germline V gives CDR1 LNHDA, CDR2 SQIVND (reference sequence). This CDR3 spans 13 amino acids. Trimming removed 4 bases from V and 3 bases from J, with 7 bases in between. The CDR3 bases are TGTGCCAGTAGTAAACAGTTCAATCAGCCCCAGCATTTT. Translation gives CASSKQFNQPQHF. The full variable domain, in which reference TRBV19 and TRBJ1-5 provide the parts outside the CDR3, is DGGITQSPKYLFRKEGQNVTLSCEQNLNHDAMYWYRQDPGQGLRLIYYSQIVNDFQKGDIAEGYSVSREKKESFPLTVTSAQKNPTAFYLCASSKQFNQPQHFGDGTRLSIL.

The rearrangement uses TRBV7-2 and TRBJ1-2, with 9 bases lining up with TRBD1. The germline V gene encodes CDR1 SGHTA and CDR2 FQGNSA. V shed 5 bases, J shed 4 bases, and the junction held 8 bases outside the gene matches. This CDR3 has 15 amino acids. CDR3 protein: CASSPTGGLGYGYTF. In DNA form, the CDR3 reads TGTGCCAGCAGCCCCACAGGGGGCCTGGGCTATGGCTACACCTTC.

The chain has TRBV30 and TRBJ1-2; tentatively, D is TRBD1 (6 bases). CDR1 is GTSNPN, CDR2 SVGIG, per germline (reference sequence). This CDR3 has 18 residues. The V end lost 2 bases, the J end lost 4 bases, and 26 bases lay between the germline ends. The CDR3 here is CAWSTLVPGTGKSYGYTF. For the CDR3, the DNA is TGTGCCTGGAGTACCCTAGTCCCTGGTACAGGGAAAAGCTATGGCTACACCTTC.

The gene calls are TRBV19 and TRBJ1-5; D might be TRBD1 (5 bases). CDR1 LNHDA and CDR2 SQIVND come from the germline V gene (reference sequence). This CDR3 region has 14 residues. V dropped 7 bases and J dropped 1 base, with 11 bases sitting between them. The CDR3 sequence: CASNKGISNQPQHF. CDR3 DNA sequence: TGTGCCAGTAATAAGGGGATAAGCAATCAGCCCCAGCATTTT. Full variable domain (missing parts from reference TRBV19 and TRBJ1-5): DGGITQSPKYLFRKEGQNVTLSCEQNLNHDAMYWYRQDPGQGLRLIYYSQIVNDFQKGDIAEGYSVSREKKESFPLTVTSAQKNPTAFYLCASNKGISNQPQHFGDGTRLSIL.

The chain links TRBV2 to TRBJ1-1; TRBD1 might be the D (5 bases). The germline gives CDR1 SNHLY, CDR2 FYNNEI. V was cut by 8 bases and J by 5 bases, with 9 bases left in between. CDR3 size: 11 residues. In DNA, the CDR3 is TGTGCCAGCGGGGGGTTGACTGAAGCTTTCTTT. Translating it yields CASGGLTEAFF.

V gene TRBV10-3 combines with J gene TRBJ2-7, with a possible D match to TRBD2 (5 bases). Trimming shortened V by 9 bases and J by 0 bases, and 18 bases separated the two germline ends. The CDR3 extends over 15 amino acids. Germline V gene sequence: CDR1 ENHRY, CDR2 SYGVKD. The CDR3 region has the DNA TGTGCCATTTTAGCGACCGAACCGAGCTCCTACGAGCAGTACTTC. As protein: CAILATEPSSYEQYF.

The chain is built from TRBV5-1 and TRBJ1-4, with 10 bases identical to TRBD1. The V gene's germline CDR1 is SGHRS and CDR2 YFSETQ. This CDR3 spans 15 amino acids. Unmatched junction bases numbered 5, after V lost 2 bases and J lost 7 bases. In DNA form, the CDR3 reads TGCGCCAGCAGCTTTCATGGACAGGGGGGTGAAAAACTGTTTTTT. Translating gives CASSFHGQGGEKLFF.

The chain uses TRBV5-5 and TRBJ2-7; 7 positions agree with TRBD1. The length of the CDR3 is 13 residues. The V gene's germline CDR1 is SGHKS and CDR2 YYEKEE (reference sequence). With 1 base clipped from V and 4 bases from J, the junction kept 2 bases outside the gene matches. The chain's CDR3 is CASSLRDSYEQYF. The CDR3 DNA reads TGTGCCAGCAGCTTGAGGGACAGTTACGAGCAGTACTTC.

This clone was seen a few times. CDR3 nucleotides: TGTGCCAGCAGCTCACACGGGACAGGGGACTACACCTTC. Protein sequence: CASSSHGTGDYTF. The chain recombines TRBV7-9 with TRBJ1-2; 10 bases are a match to TRBD1. Germline assignment: CDR1 SEHNR and CDR2 FQNEAQ (reference sequence). With 4 bases clipped from V and 10 bases from J, the junction kept 6 bases outside the gene matches. The CDR3 totals 13 residues.

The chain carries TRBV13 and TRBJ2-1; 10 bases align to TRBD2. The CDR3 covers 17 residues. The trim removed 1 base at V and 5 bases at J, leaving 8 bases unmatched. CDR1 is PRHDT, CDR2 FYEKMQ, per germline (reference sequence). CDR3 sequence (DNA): TGTGCCAGCAGCTTAGTTACTAGCGGGACCCACAACAATGAGCAGTTCTTC. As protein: CASSLVTSGTHNNEQFF.

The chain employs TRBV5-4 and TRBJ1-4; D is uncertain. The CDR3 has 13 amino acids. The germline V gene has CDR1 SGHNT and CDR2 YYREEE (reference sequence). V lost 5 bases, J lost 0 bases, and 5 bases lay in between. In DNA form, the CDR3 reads TGTGCCAGCAGTCTTGCAACTAATGAAAAACTGTTTTTT. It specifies CASSLATNEKLFF.

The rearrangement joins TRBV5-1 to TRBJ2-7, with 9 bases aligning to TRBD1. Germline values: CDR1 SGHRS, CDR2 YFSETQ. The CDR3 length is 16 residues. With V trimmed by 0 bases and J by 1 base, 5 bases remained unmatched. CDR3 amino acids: CASSLALQGASYEQYF. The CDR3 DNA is TGCGCCAGCAGCTTGGCATTACAGGGGGCATCCTACGAGCAGTACTTC.

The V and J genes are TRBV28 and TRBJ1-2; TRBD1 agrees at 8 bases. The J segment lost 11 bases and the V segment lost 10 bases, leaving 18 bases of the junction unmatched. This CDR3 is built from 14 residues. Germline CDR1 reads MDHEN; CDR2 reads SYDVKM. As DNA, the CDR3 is TGTGCCACCTTGATTGGACAGGGATCGAAGGGTTACACCTTC. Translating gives CATLIGQGSKGYTF.

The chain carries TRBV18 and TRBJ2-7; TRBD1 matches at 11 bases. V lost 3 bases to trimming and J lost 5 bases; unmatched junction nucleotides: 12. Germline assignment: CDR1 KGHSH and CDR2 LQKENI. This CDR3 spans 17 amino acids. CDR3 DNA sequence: TGTGCCAGCTCACCCGGAGGACAGGGGGCGAAAAAAAACGAGCAGTACTTC. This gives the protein CASSPGGQGAKKNEQYF.

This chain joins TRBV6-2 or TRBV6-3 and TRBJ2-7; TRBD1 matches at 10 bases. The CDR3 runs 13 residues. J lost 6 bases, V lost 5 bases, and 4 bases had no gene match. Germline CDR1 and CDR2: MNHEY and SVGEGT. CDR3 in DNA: TGTGCCAGCAGTGAGACAGGGGGCGGCGAGCAGTACTTC. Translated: CASSETGGGEQYF.